This T cell receptor beta chain was captured in a study of neurological immune-mediated disorders. This clonotype was counted at least ten times. A 10-nucleotide random UMI tagged transcripts in template-switch 5'RACE cDNA synthesis. TCRdb re-analysed the 5' RACE reads in MiXCR, keeping a single row per CDR3 protein. The data show around 78,000 distinct CDR3 sequences, 17% seen once. Germline V gene data show CDR1 as DFQATT and CDR2 as SNEGSKA (reference sequence). The V and J ends lost 4 bases and 6 bases, in that order; junction bases with no gene match: 9. This CDR3 contains 14 residues. The chain combines TRBV20-1 with TRBJ2-3, with TRBD2 identical over 8 bases. This clonotype was sampled from a woman aged 40 to 55 in good health. Sequencing input: PBMCs. The CDR3 spells CSATGGGTGDTQYF. In nucleotides, the CDR3 is TGCAGTGCTACCGGCGGGGGGACGGGGGATACGCAGTATTTT.